Listed below are T cell receptor beta chains from one sample, sequenced in a study of monozygotic twins with inflammatory bowel disease. After re-calling the 5' RACE reads, TCRdb lists one entry per CDR3 protein, DNA absent. The sample features a few hundred thousand distinct CDR3 sequences, with around 2.5% in its top ten. The specimen sequenced was blood. The receptors were sampled from a human donor with ulcerative colitis or Crohn's disease, or a healthy co-twin of an affected twin (not recorded which). Each CDR3 is given with its conserved first and last residue.

j_call | v_call | cdr3_aa
TRBJ1-5 | TRBV6-1 | CASSEALSGGSNQPQHF
TRBJ2-7 | TRBV20-1 | CSASGTGARNEQYF
TRBJ2-7 | TRBV28 | CASNLPGYEQYF
TRBJ2-5 | TRBV7-6 | CASSFDPGQETQYF
TRBJ2-7 | TRBV12-3/TRBV12-4 | CASSLQGQFNYEQYF
TRBJ1-2 | TRBV3-1 | CASSLQPTTNYGYTF
TRBJ1-1 | TRBV13 | CASSVQGENTEAFF
TRBJ2-3 | TRBV20-1 | CSARTVWGRDTQYF
TRBJ2-2 | TRBV7-3 | CASSPIGTENTGELYF
TRBJ1-2 | TRBV12-3/TRBV12-4 | CASSPAGQGNYGYTF
TRBJ2-7 | TRBV7-6 | CASSLRGQYEQYF
TRBJ2-7 | TRBV4-2 | CASSQGGGETYEQYF
TRBJ1-6 | TRBV20-1 | CSARDPGGERSPLHF
TRBJ1-1 | TRBV10-3 | CAISSLNEAFF